The 27 T cell receptor beta chains given below trace back to one sample, sequenced in a study of cytomegalovirus exposure and HLA in healthy donors (dated by TCRdb to the late 2010s). The method behind the library was the immunoSEQ multiplex PCR assay. The multiplex PCR relied on a mix of 60 forward primers for TCR Vbeta segments and 13 reverse primers for TCR Jbeta segments. Held by TCRdb, this immuneACCESS table contains in-frame sequences only and omits some clones. Under half of the omission traces to an unresolved V gene where checked; the cause of the rest is unknown. The sample contains about 140,000 clones, around 77% of them found a single time. In total, the top ten clones hold 4% to 6% of the sample. The sample comprised PBMCs. Every receptor here comes from a woman aged 45 to 65 in good health and CMV-seronegative.

The chain combines TRBV6-1 with TRBJ1-2, with a possible D match to TRBD1 (5 bases). V lost 1 base and J 4 bases, leaving 13 bases between the germline ends. CDR3 length equals 15 residues. Germline V gene data show CDR1 as MNHNS and CDR2 as SASEGT. CDR3 amino acids: CASSEGLRDVYGYTF. In DNA form, the CDR3 reads TGTGCCAGCAGTGAAGGGCTCAGGGATGTCTATGGCTACACCTTC.

This chain connects TRBV15 to TRBJ1-4; the D is unclear. This CDR3 is built from 16 residues. V was shortened by 0 bases and J by 0 bases, with 8 bases between the two germline ends. The germline V gene has CDR1 LNHNV and CDR2 YYDKDF (reference sequence). The CDR3 reads CATSRDLGATNEKLFF. CDR3 sequence (DNA): TGTGCCACCAGCAGAGATCTTGGAGCAACTAATGAAAAACTGTTTTTT.

This clone was counted between two and nine times. CDR3 sequence: CASSSGIEAFF. The CDR3 bases are TGTGCCAGCAGCTCGGGGATCGAAGCTTTCTTT. J is TRBJ1-1 and V is TRBV7-9; D remains ambiguous. The CDR3 sequence is 11 residues long. Trimming removed 4 bases from V and 8 bases from J, with 8 bases in between. Germline V gives CDR1 SEHNR, CDR2 FQNEAQ (reference sequence).

This chain links TRBV30 with TRBJ1-2, with 9 bases that match TRBD1. This CDR3 is built from 14 residues. V lost 1 base, J lost 5 bases, and 5 bases stayed unmatched. From germline, CDR1 is GTSNPN and CDR2 SVGIG (reference sequence). The CDR3 nucleotides are TGTGCCTGGAGTGCCGGACAGGGGTTGTATGGCTACACCTTC. Translated, it gives CAWSAGQGLYGYTF.

The chain employs TRBV13 and TRBJ2-5, with a weak D call TRBD1 (5 bases). The end of the DNA aligns better with TRBJ2-7, so the J call may be wrong. CDR1 is PRHDT and CDR2 is FYEKMQ in the germline V gene (reference sequence). This CDR3 has 13 amino acids. CDR3 in DNA: TGTGCCAGCAGCCCGACGACAGCCTACGAGCAGTACTTC. This translates into CASSPTTAYEQYF.

The V call is TRBV4-3, the J call TRBJ1-4; tentative D call: TRBD1 (6 bases). The germline gives CDR1 LGHNA, CDR2 YSLEER. CDR3 length: 17 residues. V was trimmed by 1 base and J by 3 bases, leaving 15 bases between them. The CDR3 spells CASSQGRGGRANEKLFF. CDR3 nucleotides: TGCGCCAGCAGCCAAGGGAGGGGGGGCAGGGCTAATGAAAAACTGTTTTTT.

V gene TRBV13 combines with J gene TRBJ2-3, with 15 bases fitting TRBD2. The germline V gene encodes CDR1 PRHDT and CDR2 FYEKMQ (reference sequence). V was clipped by 5 bases and J by 1 base; unmatched bases: 7. This CDR3 region has 18 residues. CDR3: CASSPGLAGGKGTDTQYF. The DNA for the CDR3 is TGTGCCAGCAGCCCAGGACTAGCGGGGGGGAAGGGCACAGATACGCAGTATTTT.

The V call is TRBV4-1, the J call TRBJ1-4, with D unclear. This CDR3 has 15 amino acids. V lost 0 bases and J lost 7, with 12 bases in between. The germline V gene has CDR1 MGHRA and CDR2 YSYEKL. CDR3 nucleotide sequence: TGCGCCAGCAGCCAAGAGGTACCCCGGGGTGAAAAACTGTTTTTT. Its protein is CASSQEVPRGEKLFF.

The chain is built from TRBV30 and TRBJ1-2; TRBD1 matches 8 bases. J lost 3 bases, V lost 4 bases, and 7 bases had no gene match. Germline V lookup: CDR1 GTSNPN, CDR2 SVGIG (reference sequence). CDR3 length: 14 residues. CDR3 DNA: TGTGCCTGGACATCAGGGGGCGCGGACTATGGCTACACCTTC. Residues: CAWTSGGADYGYTF.

The V and J genes are TRBV11-2 and TRBJ1-1, with a possible D match to TRBD1 (5 bases). Germline V gene data show CDR1 as SGHAT and CDR2 as FQNNGV. V was trimmed by 2 bases and J by 1 base, leaving 14 bases between them. There are 16 residues in the CDR3. The CDR3, as DNA: TGTGCCAGCAGCTTAAATGCAGGGTTTTCGAACACTGAAGCTTTCTTT. Its translation is CASSLNAGFSNTEAFF.

The chain carries TRBV4-2 and TRBJ1-4; 7 positions agree with TRBD1. This CDR3 comprises 16 residues. V shed 0 bases, J shed 2 bases, and the junction held 3 bases outside the gene matches. CDR1 and CDR2 (germline): LGHNA, YNFKEQ. For the CDR3, the DNA is TGTGCCAGCAGCCAAGATCAACAGGGGACTAATGAAAAACTGTTTTTT. Its protein is CASSQDQQGTNEKLFF.

The chain is built from TRBV5-1 and TRBJ1-4, with D perhaps TRBD1 (6 bases). CDR1 is SGHRS, CDR2 YFSETQ, per germline. CDR3 length: 13 amino acids. Trimming shortened V by 2 bases and J by 6 bases, and 8 bases separated the two germline ends. DNA of the CDR3: TGCGCCAGCAGCTTATGGGGGCATGAAAAACTGTTTTTT. Translating it yields CASSLWGHEKLFF.

This rearrangement joins TRBV29-1 to TRBJ1-2; 8 bases are shared with TRBD1. V shed 0 bases, J shed 8 bases, and the junction held 8 bases outside the gene matches. CDR3 length equals 14 residues. Germline-derived CDR1 and CDR2 are SQVTM and ANQGSEA. The CDR3, as DNA: TGCAGCGTTGAAGAGGACAGGGTAGGTCGCGGCTACACCTTC. Protein product: CSVEEDRVGRGYTF.

This clone was recorded once. The rearrangement links TRBV11-2 to TRBJ2-3; 9 nucleotides match TRBD1. This CDR3 has 17 amino acids. The germline gives CDR1 SGHAT, CDR2 FQNNGV. Trimming removed 1 base from V and 4 bases from J; junction bases left unmatched: 9. The CDR3 spells CASSLGPGQGQADTQYF. In nucleotides, the CDR3 is TGTGCCAGCAGCTTAGGGCCTGGACAGGGGCAAGCAGATACGCAGTATTTT. Full variable domain (outside the CDR3, taken from reference TRBV11-2 and TRBJ2-3): EAGVAQSPRYKIIEKRQSVAFWCNPISGHATLYWYQQILGQGPKLLIQFQNNGVVDDSQLPKDRFSAERLKGVDSTLKIQPAKLEDSAVYLCASSLGPGQGQADTQYFGPGTRLTVL.

There are a few counts of this clone. The V call is TRBV4-1, the J call TRBJ2-1; 10 bases line up with TRBD1. The V gene end was trimmed by 1 base and the J gene end by 7 bases; junction bases not matched to a gene: 10. The CDR3 consists of 17 residues. Germline V lookup: CDR1 MGHRA, CDR2 YSYEKL. In nucleotides, the CDR3 is TGCGCCAGCAGCCAAGGACTAGCCCGGGACAGGGGTAATGAGCAGTTCTTC. Its protein is CASSQGLARDRGNEQFF.

The chain uses TRBV10-1 and TRBJ1-5; D uncertain. Germline assignment: CDR1 WNHNN and CDR2 SYGVQD (reference sequence). The CDR3 consists of 12 residues. Trimming cost V 2 bases and J 7 bases, with 6 bases left between them. The CDR3 nucleotides are TGCGCCAGCAGTGAGGGTAGACAGCCCCAGCATTTT. Encoded protein: CASSEGRQPQHF.

The chain links TRBV14 to TRBJ2-5, with D tentatively TRBD2 (5 bases). This CDR3 contains 15 residues. Trimming pared 0 bases from V and 5 bases from J, leaving 13 bases between. Germline V gene sequence: CDR1 SGHDN, CDR2 FVKESK. CDR3 amino acids: CASSQDEGPPETQYF. The CDR3 DNA is TGTGCCAGCAGCCAAGATGAGGGCCCCCCGGAGACCCAGTACTTC.

The V gene is TRBV5-8, the J gene TRBJ2-1, with D perhaps TRBD1 (6 bases). The CDR3 is 15 residues long. Germline-derived CDR1 and CDR2 are SGHTS and YDEGEE. V shed 4 bases and J shed 4 bases, with 15 bases lying between them. DNA for the CDR3: TGTGCCAGCAGCCCTCGGACAGCAGGTTACAATGAGCAGTTCTTC. Translated, it gives CASSPRTAGYNEQFF.

The chain recombines TRBV4-2 with TRBJ2-7, with unresolved D. The V end lost 3 bases, the J end lost 1 base, and 13 bases lay between the germline ends. Germline-derived CDR1 and CDR2 are LGHNA and YNFKEQ. The CDR3 has 15 amino acids. The CDR3 sequence is CASSQEPGKSYEQYF. The CDR3 DNA is TGTGCCAGCAGCCAGGAGCCCGGAAAATCCTACGAGCAGTACTTC.

The gene calls are TRBV27 and TRBJ2-2, with TRBD2 as a possible D gene (6 bases). Between the trimmed V and J ends, which lost 8 bases and 5 bases, there was a span of 12 bases. There are 13 residues in the CDR3. CDR1 MNHEY and CDR2 SMNVEV come from the germline V gene (reference sequence). CDR3 bases: TGTGCCAGCGGCCATCGGGGGACCGGGGAGCTGTTTTTT. This gives the protein CASGHRGTGELFF.

This chain links TRBV30 with TRBJ1-2, with a possible D match to TRBD1 (5 bases). Germline V gene lookup returns CDR1 GTSNPN and CDR2 SVGIG (reference sequence). V was clipped by 4 bases and J by 7 bases, with 16 bases between them. This CDR3 region has 13 residues. The CDR3 reads CAWMSSGYAGYTF. The CDR3 region has the DNA TGTGCCTGGATGTCATCAGGGTACGCTGGCTACACCTTC.

This clone was seen just once. The chain links TRBV27 to TRBJ1-2; D gene uncertain. There are 13 residues in the CDR3. The V end was cut by 6 bases, the J end by 3 bases, with 11 bases between. Germline-derived CDR1 and CDR2 are MNHEY and SMNVEV (reference sequence). The CDR3 DNA follows: TGTGCCAGCAGGATGACGGGAGACTATGGCTACACCTTC. Its protein product is CASRMTGDYGYTF.

The chain recombines TRBV19 with TRBJ2-5, with 13 bases matching TRBD2. The CDR3 consists of 16 residues. V lost 5 bases to trimming and J lost 5 bases; unmatched junction nucleotides: 8. CDR1 and CDR2 (germline): LNHDA, SQIVND (reference sequence). DNA for the CDR3: TGTGCCAGTAGTCTACCGGGGACTAGCGGGGAGGAGACCCAGTACTTC. It specifies CASSLPGTSGEETQYF.

V gene TRBV28 combines with J gene TRBJ1-2; 7 positions agree with TRBD1. The V gene end was trimmed by 5 bases and the J gene end by 4 bases; junction bases not matched to a gene: 4. The length of the CDR3 is 13 residues. Germline CDR1 reads MDHEN; CDR2 reads SYDVKM. CDR3 protein: CASSPDRRYGYTF. The CDR3 coding sequence is TGTGCCAGCAGTCCGGACAGGCGCTATGGCTACACCTTC.

This chain uses TRBV4-3 with TRBJ2-7, with D possibly being TRBD2 (5 bases). V lost 0 bases and J lost 1, with 13 bases in between. The length of the CDR3 is 16 residues. Per germline, CDR1 LGHNA and CDR2 YSLEER. The CDR3 spells CASSQDTGVGSYEQYF. CDR3 in DNA: TGCGCCAGCAGCCAAGATACCGGGGTGGGATCCTACGAGCAGTACTTC.

The count of this clone is one. CDR3 coding DNA: TGTGCCAGCAGTTACACAGGGGATAATTCACCCCTCCACTTT. Amino acid sequence: CASSYTGDNSPLHF. The rearrangement links TRBV6-6 to TRBJ1-6, with 7 bases identical to TRBD1. The length of the CDR3 is 14 residues. Germline V gene lookup returns CDR1 MNHNY and CDR2 SVGAGI (reference sequence). The junction had 0 bases not matched to a gene; V was cut back by 2 bases and J by 5 bases.

This chain joins TRBV30 and TRBJ1-5; D remains ambiguous. The CDR3 has 15 residues. Germline values: CDR1 GTSNPN, CDR2 SVGIG (reference sequence). The V gene lost 1 base and the J gene lost 2 bases, with 12 bases spanning the gap. The chain's CDR3 is CAWSESHGGNQPQHF. In DNA form, the CDR3 reads TGTGCCTGGAGTGAATCGCACGGTGGCAATCAGCCCCAGCATTTT.